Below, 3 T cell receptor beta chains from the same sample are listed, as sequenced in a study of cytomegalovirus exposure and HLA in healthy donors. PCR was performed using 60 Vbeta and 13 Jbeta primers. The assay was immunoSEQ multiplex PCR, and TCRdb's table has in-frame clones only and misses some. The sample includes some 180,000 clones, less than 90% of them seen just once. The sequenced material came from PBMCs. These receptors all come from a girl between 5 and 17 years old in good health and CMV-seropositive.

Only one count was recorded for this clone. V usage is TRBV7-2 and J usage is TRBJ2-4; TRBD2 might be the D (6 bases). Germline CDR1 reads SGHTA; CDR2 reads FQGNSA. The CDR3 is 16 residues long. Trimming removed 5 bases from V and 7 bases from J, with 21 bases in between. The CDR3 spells CASSAPGGRGSNIQYF. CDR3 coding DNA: TGTGCCAGCAGCGCACCAGGAGGCCGGGGGTCGAACATTCAGTACTTC.

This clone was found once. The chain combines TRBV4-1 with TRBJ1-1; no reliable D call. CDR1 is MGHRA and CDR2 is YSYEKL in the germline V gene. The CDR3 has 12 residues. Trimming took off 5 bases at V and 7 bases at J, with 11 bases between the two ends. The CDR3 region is CASSLNSGEAFF. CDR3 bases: TGCGCCAGCAGCTTAAATTCAGGTGAAGCTTTCTTT.

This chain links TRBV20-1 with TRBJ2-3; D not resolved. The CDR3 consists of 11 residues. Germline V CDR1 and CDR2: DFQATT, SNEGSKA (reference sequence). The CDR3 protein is CRVPVTDTQYF. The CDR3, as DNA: TGCAGAGTACCAGTGACAGATACGCAGTATTTT.